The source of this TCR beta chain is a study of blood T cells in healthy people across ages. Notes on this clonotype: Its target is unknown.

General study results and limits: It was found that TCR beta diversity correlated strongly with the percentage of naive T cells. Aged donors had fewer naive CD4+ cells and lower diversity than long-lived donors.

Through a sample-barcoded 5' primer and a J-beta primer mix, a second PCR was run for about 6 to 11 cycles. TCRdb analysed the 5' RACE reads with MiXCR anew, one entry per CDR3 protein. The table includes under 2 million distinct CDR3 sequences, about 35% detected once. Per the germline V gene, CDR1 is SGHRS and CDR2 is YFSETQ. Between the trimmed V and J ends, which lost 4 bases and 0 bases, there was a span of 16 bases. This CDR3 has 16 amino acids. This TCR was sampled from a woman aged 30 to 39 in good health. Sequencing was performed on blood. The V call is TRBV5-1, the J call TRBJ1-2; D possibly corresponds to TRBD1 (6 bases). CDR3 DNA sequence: TGCGCCAGCAGCACAGGGACAAGGGGATCTAACTATGGCTACACCTTC. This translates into CASSTGTRGSNYGYTF.